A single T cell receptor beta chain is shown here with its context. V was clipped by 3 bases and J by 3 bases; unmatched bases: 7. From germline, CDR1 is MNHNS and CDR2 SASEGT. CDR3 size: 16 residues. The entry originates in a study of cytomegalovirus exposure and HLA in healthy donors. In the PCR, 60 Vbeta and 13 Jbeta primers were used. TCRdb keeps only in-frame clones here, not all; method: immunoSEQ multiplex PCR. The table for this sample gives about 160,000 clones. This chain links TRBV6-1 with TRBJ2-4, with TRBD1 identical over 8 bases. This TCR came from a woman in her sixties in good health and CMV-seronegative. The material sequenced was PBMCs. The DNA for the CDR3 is TGTGCCAGCAGTGATCCCAGGACAGGGAGCAAAAACATTCAGTACTTC. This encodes CASSDPRTGSKNIQYF.